These T cell receptor beta chains were read from a single sample in a study of Ad26.COV2.S vaccination and SARS-CoV-2 variants. Libraries were prepared by immunoSEQ multiplex PCR; TCRdb keeps only in-frame clonotypes and omits some of them. The sample has 300,000 to 450,000 clones, 70% to 90% seen once; the top ten hold roughly 3.1%. Sample: peripheral blood, taken in a trial of Ad26.COV2.S vaccine versus placebo. Every receptor here comes from a person between 18 and 60 years old who received the Ad26.COV2.S COVID-19 vaccine or a placebo. Both conserved end residues are part of each CDR3. The order of the fields is D gene, V gene, CDR3 protein. The D gene is left open where the match is weak.

NA	TRBV19	CASSPGGHNEQFF
TRBD1	TRBV5-1	CASSTRPGQGDEQYF
TRBD2	TRBV7-2	CASSAPRGASGSYEQYF
TRBD2	TRBV5-1	CASSPGSGGAHNEQFF
NA	TRBV10-1	CASSGPGREAFF
NA	TRBV6-5	CASSRPGENTGELFF
TRBD1	TRBV4-1	CASSRGGASGDEQFF
NA	TRBV7-9	CASSFEGSTDTQYF
TRBD1	TRBV3-1/TRBV3-2	CASSQGWTGQETQYF
NA	TRBV5-1	CASSLGGEQETQYF
TRBD1	TRBV19	CASSKLGTGAFF
NA	TRBV4-3	CASSQRPGPGTSPLHF
NA	TRBV11-2	CASSYRRPSDTQYF
NA	TRBV6-5	CATHPGRRTTYEQYF
NA	TRBV30	CAWSVGRSANTGELFF
NA	TRBV18	CASSPYVNTDTQYF
NA	TRBV6-4	CASSASVRNEQFF
NA	TRBV6-1	CASSESGPLNEQFF
NA	TRBV28	CASSMPQTGNTGELFF
NA	TRBV9	CASSVRRDLNTEAFF
NA	TRBV5-1	CASSLTPETQYF
NA	TRBV6-4	CASSDSFLGGETQYF
NA	TRBV6-5	CASSPTASYEQYF
NA	TRBV5-1	CASSFIATDRKQFF
NA	TRBV21-1	CASSKSTGLNGNTIYF
NA	TRBV9	CASSVTGELFF
NA	TRBV19	CASSTGISGANVLTF
TRBD1	TRBV10-3	CAISAGTGINTEAFF
NA	TRBV15	CATRGVGLPQHF
NA	TRBV28	CASSFRLASRANIQYF
NA	TRBV19	CASTSPRDGREAQHF
TRBD2	TRBV7-2	CASSLAGLAGGEQYF
NA	TRBV5-1	CASSSGVQETQYF
NA	TRBV6-2/TRBV6-3	CASSFISYEQYF
TRBD1	TRBV5-1	CASSSGQVGYGYTF
NA	TRBV15	CATSREWEETQYF
NA	TRBV15	CHTETTEAFF
TRBD2	TRBV11-2	CASSFRTSGSETQYF
TRBD1	TRBV9	CASSPGTGGVDTQYF
TRBD2	TRBV3-1/TRBV3-2	CASSRQRSGRSNEQFF
TRBD1	TRBV27	CASSLGQGRGYTF
TRBD1	TRBV28	CASTSGTGGYEQYF
TRBD2	TRBV9	CASSVDPPGGSFLAGGGTDTQYF
NA	TRBV6-6	CASRPDYEWTYEQYF
NA	TRBV19	CASSMGDNNQPQHF
TRBD2	TRBV5-3	CARSPRLAGGPSTDTQYF
NA	TRBV7-9	CASSLVGTDGGQGYTF
NA	TRBV7-2	CASSTNRGYGYTF